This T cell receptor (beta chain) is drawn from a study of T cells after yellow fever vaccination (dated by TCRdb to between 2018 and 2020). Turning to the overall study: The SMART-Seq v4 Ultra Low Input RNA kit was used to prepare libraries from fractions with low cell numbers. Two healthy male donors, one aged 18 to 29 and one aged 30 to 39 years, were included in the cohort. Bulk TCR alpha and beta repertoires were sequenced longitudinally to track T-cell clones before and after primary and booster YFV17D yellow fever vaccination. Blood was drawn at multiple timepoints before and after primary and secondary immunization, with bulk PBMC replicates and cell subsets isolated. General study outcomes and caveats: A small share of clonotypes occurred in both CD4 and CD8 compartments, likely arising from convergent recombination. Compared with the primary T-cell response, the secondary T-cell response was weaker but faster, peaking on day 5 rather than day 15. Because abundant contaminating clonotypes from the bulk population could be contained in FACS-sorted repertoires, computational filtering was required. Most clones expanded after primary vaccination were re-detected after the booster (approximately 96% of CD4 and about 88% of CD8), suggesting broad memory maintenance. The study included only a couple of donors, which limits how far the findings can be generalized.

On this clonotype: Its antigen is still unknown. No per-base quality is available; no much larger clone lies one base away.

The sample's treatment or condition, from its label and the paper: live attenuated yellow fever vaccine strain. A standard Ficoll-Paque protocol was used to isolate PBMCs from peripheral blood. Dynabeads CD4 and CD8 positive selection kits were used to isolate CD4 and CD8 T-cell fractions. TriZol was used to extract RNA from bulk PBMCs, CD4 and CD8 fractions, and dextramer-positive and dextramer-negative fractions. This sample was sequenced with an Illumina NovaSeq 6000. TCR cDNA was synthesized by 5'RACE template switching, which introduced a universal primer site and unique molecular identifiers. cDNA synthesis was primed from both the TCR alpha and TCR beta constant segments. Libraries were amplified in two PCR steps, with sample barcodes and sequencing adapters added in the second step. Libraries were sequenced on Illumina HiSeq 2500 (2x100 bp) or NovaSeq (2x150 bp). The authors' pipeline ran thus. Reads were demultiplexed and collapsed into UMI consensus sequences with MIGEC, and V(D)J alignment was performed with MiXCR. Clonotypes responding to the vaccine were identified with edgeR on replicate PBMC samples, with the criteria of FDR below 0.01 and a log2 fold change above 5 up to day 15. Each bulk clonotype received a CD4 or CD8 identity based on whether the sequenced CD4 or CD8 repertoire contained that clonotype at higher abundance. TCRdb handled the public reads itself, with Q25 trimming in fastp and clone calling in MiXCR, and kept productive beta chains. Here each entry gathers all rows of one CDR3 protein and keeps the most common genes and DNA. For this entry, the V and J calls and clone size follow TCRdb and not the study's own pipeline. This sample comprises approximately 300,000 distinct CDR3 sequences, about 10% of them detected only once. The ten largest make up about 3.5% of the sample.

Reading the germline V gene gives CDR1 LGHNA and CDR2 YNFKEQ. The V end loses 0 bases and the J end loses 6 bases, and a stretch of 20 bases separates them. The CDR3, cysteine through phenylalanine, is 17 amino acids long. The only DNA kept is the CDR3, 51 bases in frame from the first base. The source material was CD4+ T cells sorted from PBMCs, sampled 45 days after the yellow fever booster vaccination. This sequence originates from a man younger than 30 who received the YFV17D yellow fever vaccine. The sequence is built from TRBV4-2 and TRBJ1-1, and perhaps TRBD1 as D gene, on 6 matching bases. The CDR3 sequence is CASSQEGTTGSAAEAFF. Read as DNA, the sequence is TGTGCCAGCAGCCAAGAGGGGACAACGGGGTCTGCCGCTGAAGCTTTCTTT.